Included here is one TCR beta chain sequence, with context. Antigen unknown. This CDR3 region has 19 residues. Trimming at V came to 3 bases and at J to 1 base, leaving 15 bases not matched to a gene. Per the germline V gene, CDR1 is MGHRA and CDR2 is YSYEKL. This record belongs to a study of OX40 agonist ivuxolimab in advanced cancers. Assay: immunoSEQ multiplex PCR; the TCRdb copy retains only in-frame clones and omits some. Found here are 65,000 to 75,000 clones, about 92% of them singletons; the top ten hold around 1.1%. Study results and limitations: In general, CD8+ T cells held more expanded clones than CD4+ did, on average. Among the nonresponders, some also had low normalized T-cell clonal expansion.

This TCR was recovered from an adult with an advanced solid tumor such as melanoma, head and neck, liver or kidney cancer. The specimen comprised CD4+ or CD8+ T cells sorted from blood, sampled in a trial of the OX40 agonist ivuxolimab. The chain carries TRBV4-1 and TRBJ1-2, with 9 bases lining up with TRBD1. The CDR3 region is CASSHSSSGRDRDNYGYTF. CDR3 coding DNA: TGCGCCAGCAGCCATTCATCGTCTGGCCGGGACAGGGATAACTATGGCTACACCTTC.